This is a list of T cell receptor beta chains from one sample in a study of vaccination effects on CD4 cells after COVID-19. Here immunoSEQ multiplex PCR was the method, and the copy in TCRdb shows in-frame clones only, minus some. The sample shows tens of thousands of clones, approximately 78% of them seen only once. Their specific antigens are unknown. Sequencing was performed on CD4+ T cells from PBMCs cultured without peptide, taken before COVID-19 vaccination. Receptors were obtained from a human donor who had a prior SARS-CoV-2 infection. CDR3s include the opening cysteine and the closing phenylalanine or tryptophan. D genes are given only for firm matches. Some rows mark clone size as missing; the rest say once, few, many or name a class of expanded clone.

cdr3_length: 14; j_call: TRBJ2-7; d_call: .; v_call: TRBV7-6; clone_size: .; cdr3_aa: CASSWAGGPYEQYF; cdr3_nt: TGTGCCAGCAGCTGGGCTGGGGGACCCTACGAGCAGTACTTC
cdr3_length: 11; j_call: TRBJ2-2; d_call: .; v_call: TRBV5-6; clone_size: .; cdr3_aa: CASSFTGELFF; cdr3_nt: TGTGCCAGCAGCTTCACTGGGGAGCTGTTTTTT
cdr3_length: 14; j_call: TRBJ2-5; d_call: .; v_call: TRBV7-4; clone_size: .; cdr3_aa: CASSFIPPAGTQYF; cdr3_nt: TGTGCCAGCAGCTTCATACCCCCCGCGGGTACCCAGTACTTC
cdr3_length: 19; j_call: TRBJ2-5; d_call: TRBD2; v_call: TRBV11-2; clone_size: .; cdr3_aa: CASSLLASGSFGTGETQYF; cdr3_nt: TGTGCCAGCAGCTTATTGGCTAGCGGGAGCTTCGGGACCGGAGAGACCCAGTACTTC
cdr3_length: 18; j_call: TRBJ2-7; d_call: TRBD1; v_call: TRBV6-4; clone_size: .; cdr3_aa: CASYTGALVRLSSYEQYF; cdr3_nt: TGTGCCAGCTACACAGGGGCCCTTGTACGACTAAGCTCCTACGAGCAGTACTTC
cdr3_length: 15; j_call: TRBJ2-1; d_call: TRBD2; v_call: TRBV2; clone_size: few; cdr3_aa: CASRASGGRFGEQFF; cdr3_nt: TGTGCCAGCAGGGCGAGCGGGGGGCGTTTCGGTGAGCAGTTCTTC
cdr3_length: 15; j_call: TRBJ2-5; d_call: TRBD1; v_call: TRBV5-1; clone_size: .; cdr3_aa: CASSPGDRGRETQYF; cdr3_nt: TGCGCCAGCAGCCCGGGGGACAGGGGAAGGGAGACCCAGTACTTC
cdr3_length: 15; j_call: TRBJ1-2; d_call: .; v_call: TRBV18; clone_size: few; cdr3_aa: CASSPVVGQVEGYTF; cdr3_nt: TGTGCCAGCTCACCAGTGGTGGGGCAGGTGGAAGGCTACACCTTC
cdr3_length: 14; j_call: TRBJ2-3; d_call: TRBD1; v_call: TRBV5-6; clone_size: .; cdr3_aa: CASSWDSFTDTQYF; cdr3_nt: TGTGCCAGCAGCTGGGACAGTTTCACAGATACGCAGTATTTT
cdr3_length: 12; j_call: TRBJ1-2; d_call: .; v_call: TRBV28; clone_size: .; cdr3_aa: CASSQTGYGYTF; cdr3_nt: TGTGCCAGCAGCCAAACAGGGTATGGCTACACCTTC
cdr3_length: 15; j_call: TRBJ2-5; d_call: .; v_call: TRBV28; clone_size: .; cdr3_aa: CASSPPGPSQETQYF; cdr3_nt: TGTGCCAGCAGTCCCCCGGGACCTTCGCAAGAGACCCAGTACTTC
cdr3_length: 15; j_call: TRBJ2-2; d_call: .; v_call: TRBV18; clone_size: .; cdr3_aa: CASSPPGTSTGELFF; cdr3_nt: TGTGCCAGCTCACCACCTGGGACTTCGACCGGGGAGCTGTTTTTT
cdr3_length: 15; j_call: TRBJ1-2; d_call: .; v_call: TRBV6-1; clone_size: .; cdr3_aa: CASSEAYTYEYGYTF; cdr3_nt: TGTGCCAGCAGTGAAGCGTACACTTACGAGTATGGCTACACCTTC
cdr3_length: 13; j_call: TRBJ2-2; d_call: .; v_call: TRBV6-5; clone_size: .; cdr3_aa: CASRAANTGELFF; cdr3_nt: TGTGCCAGCCGGGCAGCGAACACCGGGGAGCTGTTTTTT
cdr3_length: 14; j_call: TRBJ2-7; d_call: .; v_call: TRBV7-8; clone_size: .; cdr3_aa: CASSERSGPYEQYF; cdr3_nt: TGTGCCAGCAGCGAGAGAAGCGGGCCCTACGAGCAGTACTTC
cdr3_length: 16; j_call: TRBJ1-3; d_call: TRBD1; v_call: TRBV9; clone_size: few; cdr3_aa: CASSGNRGSAGNTIYF; cdr3_nt: TGTGCCAGCAGCGGAAACAGGGGTAGCGCTGGAAACACCATATATTTT
cdr3_length: 16; j_call: TRBJ2-5; d_call: .; v_call: TRBV7-2; clone_size: .; cdr3_aa: CASSLVARAAQETQYF; cdr3_nt: TGTGCCAGCAGCTTAGTGGCTAGGGCGGCCCAAGAGACCCAGTACTTC
cdr3_length: 11; j_call: TRBJ1-2; d_call: .; v_call: TRBV30; clone_size: .; cdr3_aa: CAWSPRDIYTF; cdr3_nt: TGTGCCTGGAGTCCCAGGGACATATACACCTTC
cdr3_length: 18; j_call: TRBJ2-2; d_call: .; v_call: TRBV3-1/TRBV3-2; clone_size: few; cdr3_aa: CASSYEGGWLRNTGELFF; cdr3_nt: TGTGCCAGCAGCTACGAAGGGGGGTGGTTAAGGAACACCGGGGAGCTGTTTTTT
cdr3_length: 13; j_call: TRBJ1-2; d_call: .; v_call: TRBV7-2; clone_size: .; cdr3_aa: CASSLDPGYDYTF; cdr3_nt: TGTGCCAGCAGCTTAGATCCGGGTTATGACTACACCTTC
cdr3_length: 13; j_call: TRBJ1-4; d_call: .; v_call: TRBV15; clone_size: .; cdr3_aa: CATSRGINEKLFF; cdr3_nt: TGTGCCACCAGCAGGGGGATTAATGAAAAACTGTTTTTT
cdr3_length: 16; j_call: TRBJ2-1; d_call: TRBD2; v_call: TRBV7-3; clone_size: .; cdr3_aa: CASSLSSGTSMNEQFF; cdr3_nt: TGTGCCAGCAGCTTAAGTAGCGGGACCTCGATGAATGAGCAGTTCTTC
cdr3_length: 16; j_call: TRBJ2-6; d_call: TRBD1; v_call: TRBV2; clone_size: .; cdr3_aa: CASYLGQTSGANVLTF; cdr3_nt: TGTGCCAGCTACCTGGGACAGACCTCTGGGGCCAACGTCCTGACTTTC
cdr3_length: 16; j_call: TRBJ1-2; d_call: .; v_call: TRBV19; clone_size: .; cdr3_aa: CASSIARVVPTYGYTF; cdr3_nt: TGTGCCAGTAGTATCGCCCGGGTCGTCCCCACCTATGGCTACACCTTC
cdr3_length: 16; j_call: TRBJ2-5; d_call: TRBD2; v_call: TRBV11-3; clone_size: .; cdr3_aa: CASSLDGTSGIGTQYF; cdr3_nt: TGTGCCAGCAGCTTAGATGGGACTAGCGGGATTGGGACCCAGTACTTC
cdr3_length: 13; j_call: TRBJ1-1; d_call: .; v_call: TRBV6-2/TRBV6-3; clone_size: .; cdr3_aa: CASSYYAFEVAFF; cdr3_nt: TGTGCCAGCAGTTATTACGCGTTCGAAGTTGCTTTCTTT